Reported below is one T cell receptor beta chain. Germline V CDR1 and CDR2: KGHDR, SFDVKD. There are 14 residues in the CDR3. V lost 10 bases to trimming and J lost 5 bases; unmatched junction nucleotides: 4. The data belong to a study of blood T cells in healthy people across ages. Using a J-beta primer mix together with a sample-barcoded 5' primer, a second PCR was run for roughly 7 to 12 cycles. MiXCR, applied by TCRdb to the 5' RACE reads, yields one record per CDR3 protein. The data contain approximately 730,000 distinct CDR3 sequences, roughly two fifths of them singletons. The receptor was derived from a woman in her fifties or sixties in good health. Material: blood. The J gene is TRBJ2-2, the V gene TRBV24-1; 12 nucleotides match TRBD2. The CDR3 region has the DNA TGTGCCACTACCGGGACTAGCGGGACCGGGGAGCTGTTTTTT. Amino acid sequence: CATTGTSGTGELFF.